This TCR beta chain was captured in a study of response to subunit inactivated influenza vaccine. TCRdb independently ran MiXCR on the RT-PCR reads; one entry per CDR3 protein. The sample holds roughly 620,000 distinct CDR3 sequences, roughly 10% seen once. The V gene's germline CDR1 is LGHNA and CDR2 YSLEER. The CDR3 loop spans 13 amino acids. V lost 2 bases, J lost 8 bases, and 1 base stayed unmatched. The data also belong to a second study, concerning T cells expressing NK-cell markers. That source adds: Production of TCR beta cDNA relied on 5'RACE template switching with UMIs. The TCR beta repertoires originated in sorted CD3+CD56+NKG2C+, CD3+CD56+NKG2C- and CD3+CD56-NKG2C+ T cells. The study sequenced eight donors, seven HCMV-seropositive and one seronegative. A few donors likewise had their CD3+CD56-NKG2C+ fraction led by these clonotypes.

The receptor's source is a man aged 50 to 60 who received an inactivated influenza vaccine. This chain connects TRBV4-3 to TRBJ2-1; TRBD1 matches 9 bases. Source: PBMCs from blood, taken on the day of vaccination. CDR3 sequence (DNA): TGCGCCAGCAGCCAAAGACAGGGGGATGAGCAGTTCTTC. This gives the protein CASSQRQGDEQFF.